Below, one T cell receptor beta chain is given with its context. Its antigen is unidentified. Splitting of CD4+ cells produced CD45RA+ naive and CD45RA-negative memory subsets. The record originates from a study of shared clonotypes between healthy human individuals. Study-wide points: Non-shared clonotypes had lower generation probabilities than those shared by all four donors.

The CDR3 consists of 14 residues. With V trimmed by 6 bases and J by 3 bases, 8 bases remained unmatched. CDR1 is MDHEN and CDR2 is SYDVKM in the germline V gene. The table came from immunoSEQ multiplex PCR; TCRdb's copy has only in-frame clones and leaves some out. The sample contains about 2.4 million clones, 85% to 95% of which appear only once. The rearrangement joins TRBV28 to TRBJ2-7, with TRBD2 matching 7 bases. Sequencing was done on a sample of naive CD4+ T cells sorted from blood. Subset in this sample: CD45RA+ positively selected. The TCR originated in a man aged 18 to 30 in good health. The CDR3 loop reads CASRGEVAGYEQYF. CDR3 nucleotides: TGTGCCAGCAGGGGTGAGGTAGCGGGCTACGAGCAGTACTTC.